This entry features one T cell receptor beta chain sequence. This clone's antigen is unknown. Per-base quality was not reported, and no clone a single base away is much larger than it. The data were taken from a study of shared clonotypes between healthy human individuals (dated by TCRdb to about 2020). General notes on the study: A couple of women and a few men aged 18 to 49 years were included in the cohort. Per donor, three plates each were used for CD4 naive and CD4 memory, two for CD8 naive, and one for CD8 memory. To estimate repertoire size and how much clonotype sharing occurs between individuals, the study deeply sequenced the blood TCR repertoires of 4 to 6 healthy adults. Different laboratories and diverse techniques were used to prepare libraries and sequence TCR repertoires, to increase sequencing depth and limit assay-specific biases. Leukapheresis yielded between about 0.85 and 10 billion PBMCs per donor.

Using the deep immunoSEQ assay, TCR CDR3 regions were amplified from genomic DNA by multiplex PCR. Extracted genomic DNA from each cell subset was spread evenly across all wells of several immunoSEQ 96-well plates, with each plate serving as a replicate. For sorted subsets, 200 to 250 ng of genomic DNA, equivalent to around 29,000 T cell genomes, went into each replicate PCR. The purified libraries were quantified using a Qubit 3.0 fluorometer, sized with a Bioanalyzer 2100, and then quantified again using the KAPA Library Quantification kit. Every immunoSEQ 96-well plate was sequenced on a separate single-read 150-cycle Illumina NextSeq 550 flow cell. The paper's processing steps were these. Because only junctional sequences without quality scores were contained in the immunoSEQ output, filtering matching that applied to full-length reads could not be performed. To assign V/J genes and CDR3, sequences were annotated against IMGT germline references using PyIR, a Python wrapper for IgBLAST v1.9. Reads with weak V/J assignments (E-value above 1e-6), missing CDR3, stop codons, out-of-frame junctions, or ambiguous translated residues were removed. V3J clonotypes were defined by identical inferred V gene, J gene, and CDR3 amino acid sequence. The percentage overlap between two repertoires was calculated by dividing the number of shared unique clonotypes by the size of the smaller repertoire. Three approaches were used to assess repertoire richness: RTK rarefaction, the Chao1 estimator, and Recon v2.1 estimates of unobserved clonotypes. For all TCRbeta clonotypes obtained by the gDNA method from a handful of donors, generation probabilities were computed with OLGA. As stored in TCRdb, this immuneACCESS dataset retains in-frame rearrangements with V and J assigned. A fraction of the clones does not appear; measured against another copy, unresolved V genes explain less than half of the discrepancy, and the remainder lacks a known reason. V and J calls plus clone size are reproduced from that table; the DNA served to infer D and trimming. This sample has roughly 2.4 million clones in its table, and roughly 95% of those were observed once. The ten largest account for approximately 0.13% of the sample.

Here is what the overall study found, with its caveats: Rarefaction of sorted-subset datasets indicated incomplete sequencing despite the large sequencing depth. Pairwise subsampling led to the expectation that sequencing depth would affect the degree of clonotype sharing among donors. Sampling was restricted to blood, and TCR repertoires in tissue are likely to differ from TCR repertoires in blood. Roughly 5% of naive CD4, 3.5% of naive CD8, 2% to 2.5% of memory CD4, and over 0.35% of memory CD8 clonotypes were shared across several donors. Higher generation probabilities were observed for clonotypes shared by all four sorted-subset donors than for non-shared clonotypes. Because the study included only a small number of donors, the genetic and exposure-history diversity represented was limited. Larger estimated clonotype richness was generally found for naive subsets than for memory subsets.

CDR3 length: 18 amino acids, cysteine to phenylalanine. CDR3 DNA is the only sequence kept; it has 54 bases, read in frame from the first base. A distance of 21 bases separates the germline ends of V and J, which lose 2 bases and 2 bases respectively. Taken from the germline V gene, the CDR1 and CDR2 loops are KGHSH and LQKENI. The donors were healthy, HIV-negative adults with no recently reported acute infections or vaccinations. Only Caucasian adults living in Nashville, Tennessee, USA were represented among the donors. CD4+ T cells were enriched by magnetic negative selection, after which naive cells were positively selected on CD45RA and the negative fraction was taken as the memory subset. Blood was collected by leukapheresis, and PBMCs were isolated by Ficoll-Histopaque density gradient centrifugation and then cryopreserved in liquid nitrogen vapor phase. Purity and quantity of every magnetically sorted T cell population were checked by analytical flow cytometry. Genomic DNA was isolated from each sorted fraction and quantified by UV absorbance on a Nanodrop 2000c.

The chain uses TRBV18 and TRBJ1-1, with a weak D call of TRBD1 (6 bases match). What was sequenced was naive CD4+ T cells sorted from blood. The cell subset or site label here, explained by the study, means: CD45RA+ positively selected. The clonotype was recovered from a man between 18 and 29 years old in good health. The nucleotide sequence reads TGTGCCAGCTCACCAATCTTTCTGTACGCCAGGGGCAACACTGAAGCTTTCTTT. Translated, it gives CASSPIFLYARGNTEAFF.